Each of the 20 T cell receptor beta chains below was sequenced from the same sample in a study of blood T cell repertoires in COVID-19. Profiling relied on immunoSEQ multiplex PCR, and the TCRdb table lists in-frame clones only, not all of them. The repertoire holds tens of thousands of clones, with 88% as singletons. The sample was peripheral blood. These receptors were taken from a man aged 50 or older with active COVID-19.

This chain uses TRBV6-6 with TRBJ1-2; TRBD1 matches at 10 bases. This CDR3 comprises 15 residues. Germline lookup yields CDR1 MNHNY and CDR2 SVGAGI (reference sequence). J lost 5 bases, V lost 6 bases, and 9 bases had no gene match. The CDR3 nucleotides are TGTGCCAGCAGGGACAGGGGGTCCACAGGATATGGCTACACCTTC. It encodes CASRDRGSTGYGYTF.

The gene calls are TRBV6-4 and TRBJ1-1; possibly TRBD1 for D (5 bases). Germline V gene lookup returns CDR1 MRHNA and CDR2 SNTAGT. The germline V and J ends were trimmed by 6 bases and 4 bases, with 12 bases remaining between them. The length of the CDR3 is 13 residues. The CDR3 region is CASRDEDSTEAFF. DNA of the CDR3: TGTGCCAGCAGGGACGAAGACAGCACTGAAGCTTTCTTT.

The rearrangement links TRBV5-5 to TRBJ2-7; 9 bases agree with TRBD2. V gave up 6 bases and J gave up 1 base; unmatched junction bases: 8. Germline V gene data show CDR1 as SGHKS and CDR2 as YYEKEE (reference sequence). There are 15 residues in the CDR3. Written as DNA, the CDR3 is TGTGCCAGCAAACCTCTAGCGGGAATGTCCTACGAGCAGTACTTC. Its protein is CASKPLAGMSYEQYF.

The rearrangement uses TRBV19 and TRBJ2-1; 10 bases agree with TRBD2. With V trimmed by 3 bases and J by 4 bases, 6 bases remained unmatched. The V gene's germline CDR1 is LNHDA and CDR2 SQIVND (reference sequence). The CDR3 is 16 residues long. CDR3 sequence reads: CASSIGLAGAYNEQFF. The CDR3 DNA sequence: TGTGCCAGTAGTATCGGTCTAGCGGGAGCTTACAATGAGCAGTTCTTC. The variable domain in full, with the rest retrieved from reference TRBV19 and TRBJ2-1, is DGGITQSPKYLFRKEGQNVTLSCEQNLNHDAMYWYRQDPGQGLRLIYYSQIVNDFQKGDIAEGYSVSREKKESFPLTVTSAQKNPTAFYLCASSIGLAGAYNEQFFGPGTRLTVL.

This clone appeared a single time. The chain has TRBV5-6 and TRBJ2-1, with a possible D match to TRBD2 (5 bases). Germline V CDR1 and CDR2: SGHDT, YYEEEE. This CDR3 comprises 14 residues. Trimming removed 3 bases from V and 4 bases from J, with 11 bases in between. DNA for the CDR3: TGTGCCAGCAGCTCTCTGACGGGATACAATGAGCAGTTCTTC. Translated, it gives CASSSLTGYNEQFF.

This chain links TRBV29-1 with TRBJ1-4, with D uncertain. The CDR3 covers 14 residues. Germline V gives CDR1 SQVTM, CDR2 ANQGSEA. Trimming cost V 5 bases and J 0 bases, with 10 bases left between them. CDR3 amino acids: CSVPIEATNEKLFF. CDR3 coding DNA: TGCAGCGTTCCCATCGAGGCAACTAATGAAAAACTGTTTTTT.

As concerns this clone: This specimen includes other DNA sequences encoding the same CDR3. The chain joins TRBV5-1 to TRBJ2-5; D remains ambiguous. From germline, CDR1 is SGHRS and CDR2 YFSETQ. V lost 1 base and J 2 bases, leaving 6 bases between the germline ends. This CDR3 region has 13 residues. This CDR3 is CASSLQVQETQYF. CDR3 DNA sequence: TGCGCCAGCAGCTTGCAGGTTCAAGAGACCCAGTACTTC.

The chain joins TRBV28 to TRBJ2-3; TRBD2 matches 12 bases. Losses at the gene ends were 5 bases for V and 1 base for J; bases not matched to a gene: 10. CDR1 and CDR2 from the germline V gene are MDHEN and SYDVKM. There are 18 residues in the CDR3. The CDR3 nucleotides read TGTGCCAGCAGTCTCCTGACTAGCGGGGGCCCTGGCACAGATACGCAGTATTTT. Its translation is CASSLLTSGGPGTDTQYF.

The genes are TRBV19 and TRBJ2-7; TRBD1 matches 11 bases. Germline CDR1 LNHDA, CDR2 SQIVND (reference sequence). The CDR3 has 18 amino acids. With 1 base clipped from V and 2 bases from J, the junction kept 10 bases outside the gene matches. The CDR3 DNA sequence: TGTGCCAGTAGTATAGGCCCTCTGGGGGGACAGGGGGCCTACGAGCAGTACTTC. Translated: CASSIGPLGGQGAYEQYF.

The chain employs TRBV4-3 and TRBJ2-3, with 11 bases identical to TRBD2. Unmatched junction bases numbered 4, after V lost 5 bases and J lost 0 bases. In germline, CDR1 is LGHNA, CDR2 YSLEER. The CDR3 totals 16 residues. The CDR3 protein is CASSAGLAVSTDTQYF. For the CDR3, the DNA is TGCGCCAGCAGCGCGGGACTAGCGGTTAGCACAGATACGCAGTATTTT.

The CDR3 DNA follows: TGTGCCAGCTCACTCGACGTTGGGGACAGGGGGGATGGCTACACCTTC. It codes for CASSLDVGDRGDGYTF. The J gene is TRBJ1-2, the V gene TRBV18; 11 bases are a match to TRBD1. In germline, CDR1 is KGHSH, CDR2 LQKENI. The CDR3 spans 16 residues. V trimming: 4 bases; J trimming: 6 bases; junction bases outside the gene matches: 10.

This chain joins TRBV6-5 and TRBJ1-2; D possibly corresponds to TRBD1 (5 bases). The CDR3 spans 12 residues. The V and J ends lost 6 bases and 3 bases respectively, with 8 bases between them. Germline V gene lookup returns CDR1 MNHEY and CDR2 SVGAGI. DNA for the CDR3: TGTGCCAGCAGGCCGACAGACTATGGCTACACCTTC. This translates into CASRPTDYGYTF.

The CDR3, as DNA: TGTGCCAGCAGCTTAGGGAGACAGCCGAGCACAGATACGCAGTATTTT. Amino acids: CASSLGRQPSTDTQYF. The rearrangement links TRBV7-2 to TRBJ2-3; D may be TRBD1 (5 bases). This CDR3 spans 16 amino acids. Germline V lookup: CDR1 SGHTA, CDR2 FQGNSA. V was shortened by 1 base and J by 0 bases, with 11 bases between the two germline ends.

The chain recombines TRBV7-9 with TRBJ1-2, with TRBD1 as a possible D gene (6 bases). Per germline, CDR1 SEHNR and CDR2 FQNEAQ (reference sequence). CDR3 size: 12 residues. Trimming removed 5 bases at V and 5 bases at J, with 9 bases between. The CDR3 region is CASSPGQYGYTF. The DNA for the CDR3 is TGTGCCAGCAGCCCAGGACAGTATGGCTACACCTTC.

This rearrangement joins TRBV29-1 to TRBJ2-2; perhaps TRBD2 as D (5 bases). V lost 7 bases and J lost 7, with 16 bases in between. In germline, CDR1 is SQVTM, CDR2 ANQGSEA. The CDR3 totals 13 residues. The CDR3 sequence is CSAQSGYGGELFF. The DNA for the CDR3 is TGCAGCGCTCAAAGCGGTTACGGCGGGGAGCTGTTTTTT.

The chain joins TRBV28 to TRBJ2-5; 8 bases match TRBD2. CDR3 size: 17 residues. Germline loops: CDR1 MDHEN, CDR2 SYDVKM. The J segment lost 5 bases and the V segment lost 5 bases, leaving 16 bases of the junction unmatched. The CDR3 spells CASSPTPGLVNMETQYF. DNA for the CDR3: TGTGCCAGCAGTCCCACCCCGGGACTAGTAAATATGGAGACCCAGTACTTC.

Only one count was recorded for this clone. In DNA form, the CDR3 reads TGTGCCAGCAGTGACTGGTCCCGGGACAGGGATCGCTACACCTTC. Amino acid sequence: CASSDWSRDRDRYTF. J is TRBJ1-2 and V is TRBV6-4; 9 bases are shared with TRBD1. Germline CDR1 MRHNA, CDR2 SNTAGT. The CDR3 is made up of 15 amino acids. V gave up 1 base and J gave up 9 bases; unmatched junction bases: 9.

The genes are TRBV27 and TRBJ2-2, with unresolved D. V was cut by 3 bases and J by 1 base, with 3 bases left in between. The CDR3 has 13 amino acids. Germline V CDR1 and CDR2: MNHEY, SMNVEV (reference sequence). Written as DNA, the CDR3 is TGTGCCAGCAGTTTTCAGAACACCGGGGAGCTGTTTTTT. Residues: CASSFQNTGELFF.

The chain combines TRBV18 with TRBJ2-7, with TRBD2 matching 13 bases. CDR1 KGHSH and CDR2 LQKENI come from the germline V gene. V gave up 3 bases and J gave up 3 bases; unmatched junction bases: 2. The CDR3 is 15 residues long. For the CDR3, the DNA is TGTGCCAGCTCACCTACTAGCGGGAGGGTCTACGAGCAGTACTTC. Translating it yields CASSPTSGRVYEQYF.

This sequence joins TRBV7-9 and TRBJ2-7, with D perhaps TRBD1 (6 bases). This CDR3 has 15 amino acids. V lost 4 bases to trimming and J lost 4 bases, with 17 bases between them. Looked up from germline, CDR1 is SEHNR and CDR2 is FQNEAQ (reference sequence). CDR3 bases: TGTGCCAGCAGCTCTTCAGGGGCCGAAGGATACGAGCAGTACTTC. Protein sequence: CASSSSGAEGYEQYF.